This is a list of T cell receptor beta chains from one sample in a study of beta chain features in type 1 diabetes. Profiling relied on immunoSEQ multiplex PCR, and the TCRdb table lists in-frame clones only, not all of them. The repertoire holds under 400,000 clones, about 20% seen once, with 0.035% to 0.05% in the top ten. The sample consisted of naive CD4+ T cells from blood. The receptors stem from a woman between 18 and 30 years old in good health. CDR3s include the opening cysteine and the closing phenylalanine or tryptophan. D genes are given only for firm matches. Size tells how often a clone was seen (once, few, many) or the class of an expanded clone, and some rows leave it out.

once,TRBV29-1,TRBJ2-7,TRBD2,CSASGGNDEQYF,TGCAGCGCTAGCGGGGGAAACGACGAGCAGTACTTC
NA,TRBV4-2,TRBJ2-5,TRBD1,CASSPDRAWTQETQYF,TGTGCCAGCAGCCCCGACAGGGCTTGGACGCAAGAGACCCAGTACTTC
NA,TRBV4-1,TRBJ2-1,NA,CASSLSYIPIGEQFF,TGCGCCAGCAGTCTATCGTATATTCCGATCGGTGAGCAGTTCTTC
few,TRBV7-8,TRBJ1-1,TRBD1,CASSLNRGLNTEAFF,TGTGCCAGCAGCTTAAACAGGGGGCTGAACACTGAAGCTTTCTTT
NA,TRBV7-9,TRBJ1-1,NA,CASSPRQVSLNTEAFF,TGTGCCAGCAGCCCCCGACAGGTTAGCTTGAACACTGAAGCTTTCTTT
few,TRBV30,TRBJ1-5,NA,CAWSVQGGQPQHF,TGTGCCTGGAGTGTACAGGGAGGGCAGCCCCAGCATTTT
few,TRBV4-2,TRBJ2-5,NA,CASSQERGAETQYF,TGTGCCAGCAGCCAAGAGCGAGGTGCGGAGACCCAGTACTTC
NA,TRBV4-3,TRBJ1-2,TRBD1,CASSQGGQGFYGYTF,TGCGCCAGCAGCCAAGGGGGACAGGGATTCTATGGCTACACCTTC
NA,TRBV7-8,TRBJ1-5,NA,CASSLRGSPRNQPQHF,TGTGCCAGCAGCTTACGAGGATCCCCTAGAAATCAGCCCCAGCATTTT
few,TRBV9,TRBJ2-3,TRBD2,CASSPLSGTSTDTQYF,TGTGCCAGCAGCCCCCTTAGCGGGACTAGCACAGATACGCAGTATTTT
NA,TRBV5-6,TRBJ1-2,TRBD1,CASSLTTTGTGLWDGYTF,TGTGCCAGCAGCTTGACAACTACCGGGACAGGGCTTTGGGATGGCTACACCTTC
NA,TRBV5-6,TRBJ2-1,NA,CASSLWSVRPVRYNEQFF,TGTGCCAGCAGCTTGTGGTCGGTACGTCCGGTGAGATACAATGAGCAGTTCTTC
few,TRBV18,TRBJ2-4,NA,CASSPGLPLAKNIQYF,TGTGCCAGCTCACCAGGGCTTCCATTAGCCAAAAACATTCAGTACTTC
NA,TRBV7-9,TRBJ1-6,NA,CASRVTGQIYNSPLHF,TGTGCCAGCAGGGTGACAGGCCAAATCTATAATTCACCCCTCCACTTT
NA,TRBV13,TRBJ2-2,NA,CASSLLSPGELFF,TGTGCCAGCAGCCTCCTCTCCCCCGGGGAGCTGTTTTTT
NA,TRBV30,TRBJ2-7,TRBD1,CAWSTGTGGTEQYF,TGTGCCTGGAGTACCGGGACAGGGGGCACCGAGCAGTACTTC
NA,TRBV7-2,TRBJ2-5,NA,CASSSAGLRETQYF,TGTGCCAGCAGCTCCGCAGGCCTCAGGGAGACCCAGTACTTC
NA,TRBV18,TRBJ2-1,TRBD1,CASSPWTGSSYNEQFF,TGTGCCAGCTCACCGTGGACAGGGAGCTCCTACAATGAGCAGTTCTTC
few,TRBV4-1,TRBJ2-6,TRBD2,CASSPGLAGGAGANVLTF,TGCGCCAGCAGCCCGGGACTAGCGGGGGGCGCTGGGGCCAACGTCCTGACTTTC
NA,TRBV11-2,TRBJ2-1,TRBD2,CASRKLREDKRNEQFF,TGTGCCAGTAGGAAGTTGCGGGAGGATAAGCGCAATGAGCAGTTCTTC
NA,TRBV5-1,TRBJ2-7,NA,CASSLRGGIYEQYF,TGCGCCAGCAGCTTGAGAGGCGGAATCTACGAGCAGTACTTC
NA,TRBV29-1,TRBJ1-1,TRBD1,CSVTRTGGNTEAFF,TGCAGCGTTACAAGGACAGGGGGCAACACTGAAGCTTTCTTT
NA,TRBV10-3,TRBJ2-3,TRBD1,CATQGDTDTQYF,TGTGCCACACAGGGGGACACAGATACGCAGTATTTT
few,TRBV7-2,TRBJ1-3,TRBD1,CASSRTGVRSGNTIYF,TGTGCCAGCAGCCGTACAGGGGTCCGCTCTGGAAACACCATATATTTT
few,TRBV13,TRBJ2-7,NA,CASSPNKGGSYEQYF,TGTGCCAGCAGCCCTAACAAGGGGGGGAGCTACGAGCAGTACTTC
NA,TRBV7-2,TRBJ2-1,NA,CASSPRGGPFEQFF,TGTGCCAGCAGCCCTAGGGGCGGACCCTTTGAGCAGTTCTTC
few,TRBV6-5,TRBJ1-5,NA,CASRRYQNQPQHF,TGTGCCAGCCGAAGATACCAGAATCAGCCCCAGCATTTT
NA,TRBV2,TRBJ1-5,TRBD1,CASSGTQGHQPQHF,TGTGCCAGCAGTGGAACACAGGGGCATCAGCCCCAGCATTTT
few,TRBV7-9,TRBJ2-3,TRBD2,CASSRGTNTDTQYF,TGTGCCAGCAGCCGCGGGACTAACACAGATACGCAGTATTTT
few,TRBV11-2,TRBJ2-2,TRBD2,CASSFQTSGLTGELFF,TGTGCCAGCAGCTTTCAGACTAGCGGGCTCACCGGGGAGCTGTTTTTT
few,TRBV29-1,TRBJ2-3,TRBD2,CSVGSRTSGHTQYF,TGCAGCGTTGGTAGCCGGACTAGCGGTCATACGCAGTATTTT
few,TRBV4-3,TRBJ2-5,NA,CASSQDLRETQYF,TGCGCCAGCAGCCAAGATCTGCGAGAGACCCAGTACTTC
NA,TRBV10-3,TRBJ2-7,TRBD2,CAISERLAGDYEQYF,TGTGCCATCAGTGAAAGGCTAGCGGGAGACTACGAGCAGTACTTC
few,TRBV9,TRBJ2-7,TRBD2,CASSVSAGGAGSYEQYF,TGTGCCAGCAGCGTAAGCGCGGGAGGTGCCGGGTCCTACGAGCAGTACTTC
few,TRBV28,TRBJ2-5,NA,CASRLRGETQYF,TGTGCCAGCAGACTAAGGGGTGAGACCCAGTACTTC
NA,TRBV11-3,TRBJ2-3,TRBD2,CASRGGTSGSSTDTQYF,TGTGCCAGCAGGGGGGGGACTAGTGGATCTAGCACAGATACGCAGTATTTT
few,TRBV15,TRBJ2-7,NA,CATSSEGARGQYF,TGTGCCACCAGCAGTGAAGGGGCGCGAGGGCAGTACTTC
NA,TRBV7-8,TRBJ1-1,NA,CASSLVRGGNTEAFF,TGTGCCAGCAGCTTAGTCCGGGGGGGGAACACTGAAGCTTTCTTT
NA,TRBV7-8,TRBJ2-2,TRBD2,CASSRGVAGYTGELFF,TGTGCCAGCAGCCGGGGAGTAGCGGGGTACACCGGGGAGCTGTTTTTT
NA,TRBV5-1,TRBJ2-6,TRBD1,CASSLVGTGSSGANVLTF,TGCGCCAGCAGCTTGGTAGGGACAGGGAGCTCTGGGGCCAACGTCCTGACTTTC
few,TRBV2,TRBJ1-3,NA,CASSEEGGNTIYF,TGTGCCAGCAGTGAAGAGGGGGGAAACACCATATATTTT
NA,TRBV7-3,TRBJ2-5,NA,CASSLGGRETQYF,TGTGCCAGCAGCTTAGGGGGCCGTGAGACCCAGTACTTC
NA,TRBV6-5,TRBJ1-5,NA,CASSYRQGGQPQHF,TGTGCCAGCAGTTACCGGCAGGGAGGGCAGCCCCAGCATTTT
NA,TRBV30,TRBJ1-3,NA,CAWSETIAGGTIYF,TGTGCCTGGAGTGAAACAATAGCCGGTGGCACCATATATTTT
NA,TRBV7-7,TRBJ2-1,NA,CASSYYPAAYNEQFF,TGTGCTAGCAGTTACTACCCGGCAGCCTACAATGAGCAGTTCTTC
NA,TRBV9,TRBJ2-1,TRBD2,CASTVTSGMNEQFF,TGTGCCAGCACAGTAACTAGCGGGATGAATGAGCAGTTCTTC
few,TRBV7-8,TRBJ2-3,NA,CASSSLRDTQYF,TGTGCCAGCAGCTCTCTTAGAGATACGCAGTATTTT
NA,TRBV5-1,TRBJ2-1,NA,CASSFRGAPDNEQFF,TGCGCCAGCAGCTTCCGGGGAGCGCCGGACAATGAGCAGTTCTTC
NA,TRBV5-1,TRBJ1-1,NA,CASSLDSYTEAFF,TGCGCCAGCAGCTTAGACTCTTACACTGAAGCTTTCTTT
NA,TRBV4-1,TRBJ2-3,TRBD2,CASSQEASGRALTQYF,TGCGCCAGCAGCCAAGAGGCTAGCGGGAGGGCCCTGACGCAGTATTTT
NA,TRBV5-1,TRBJ2-1,TRBD2,CASSLWRLAGVSSYNEQFF,TGCGCCAGCAGCTTGTGGCGACTAGCGGGGGTCAGCTCCTACAATGAGCAGTTCTTC
NA,TRBV28,TRBJ1-1,NA,CASTNPQHTEAFF,TGTGCCAGCACCAACCCACAGCACACTGAAGCTTTCTTT